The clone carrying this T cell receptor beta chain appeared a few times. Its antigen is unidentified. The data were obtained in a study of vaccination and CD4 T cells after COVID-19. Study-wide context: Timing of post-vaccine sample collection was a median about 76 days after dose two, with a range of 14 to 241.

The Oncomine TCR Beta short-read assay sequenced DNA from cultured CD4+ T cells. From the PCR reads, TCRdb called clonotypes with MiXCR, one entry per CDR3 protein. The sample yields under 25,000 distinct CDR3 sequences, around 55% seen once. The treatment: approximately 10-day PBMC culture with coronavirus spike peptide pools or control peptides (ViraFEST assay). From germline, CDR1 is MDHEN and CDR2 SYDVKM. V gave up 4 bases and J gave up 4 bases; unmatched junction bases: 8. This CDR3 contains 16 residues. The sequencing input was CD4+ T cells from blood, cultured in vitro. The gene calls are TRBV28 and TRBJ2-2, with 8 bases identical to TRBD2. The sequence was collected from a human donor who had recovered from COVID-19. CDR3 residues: CASSSPGTRSTGELFF. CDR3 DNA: TGTGCCAGCAGTTCCCCCGGGACTAGGAGCACCGGGGAGCTGTTTTTT.